This is a list of T cell receptor beta chains from one sample in a study of cytomegalovirus exposure and HLA in healthy donors. TCRdb keeps only in-frame clones here, not all; method: immunoSEQ multiplex PCR. The sample has over 110,000 clones, 82% seen once. Sequences were obtained from PBMCs. These receptors were obtained from a male donor in good health and CMV-seronegative. CDR3s include the opening cysteine and the closing phenylalanine or tryptophan. The D gene is left open where the match is weak. Not all rows give a size; the values are once, few, many and, for expanded clones, a class.

d_gene: -
j_gene: TRBJ2-7
len: 15
abundance: -
v_gene: TRBV5-3
CDR3nt: TGTGCCAGAAGCTTGGGACTGGTAAGCTCCTACGAGCAGTACTTC
CDR3aa: CARSLGLVSSYEQYF

d_gene: -
j_gene: TRBJ2-1
len: 15
abundance: -
v_gene: TRBV28
CDR3nt: TGTGCCAGCAGCATGACCGGGAACACCTACAATGAGCAGTTCTTC
CDR3aa: CASSMTGNTYNEQFF

d_gene: -
j_gene: TRBJ1-4
len: 16
abundance: -
v_gene: TRBV29-1
CDR3nt: TGCAGCGTTGTAAGGGCCACAGGGCGAACTAATGAAAAACTGTTTTTT
CDR3aa: CSVVRATGRTNEKLFF

d_gene: -
j_gene: TRBJ2-1
len: 14
abundance: -
v_gene: TRBV5-6
CDR3nt: TGTGCCAGCAGCCGCTACAGCTCCTACAATGAGCAGTTCTTC
CDR3aa: CASSRYSSYNEQFF

d_gene: -
j_gene: TRBJ1-1
len: 14
abundance: -
v_gene: TRBV5-1
CDR3nt: TGCGCCAGCAGCCGCCAGGACAGTAACACTGAAGCTTTCTTT
CDR3aa: CASSRQDSNTEAFF

d_gene: -
j_gene: TRBJ2-2
len: 15
abundance: -
v_gene: TRBV6-5
CDR3nt: TGTGCCAGCAGCCTGATAGCGGTGAACACCGGGGAGCTGTTTTTT
CDR3aa: CASSLIAVNTGELFF

d_gene: -
j_gene: TRBJ1-4
len: 13
abundance: -
v_gene: TRBV9
CDR3nt: TGTGCCAGCAGCGTATCCCCTAGTGAAAAACTGTTTTTT
CDR3aa: CASSVSPSEKLFF

d_gene: -
j_gene: TRBJ1-5
len: 13
abundance: once
v_gene: TRBV2
CDR3nt: TGTGCCAGCAGCCTACAGGGCAAAGGGCCCCAGCATTTT
CDR3aa: CASSLQGKGPQHF

d_gene: TRBD2
j_gene: TRBJ2-3
len: 17
abundance: -
v_gene: TRBV10-1
CDR3nt: TGCGCCAGCAGTGAGGGTAGCGGGAGTGGGGGTGCAGATACGCAGTATTTT
CDR3aa: CASSEGSGSGGADTQYF

d_gene: -
j_gene: TRBJ2-3
len: 16
abundance: -
v_gene: TRBV28
CDR3nt: TGTGCCAGCAGTCTGGGAGGCGCGTCGGGCACAGATACGCAGTATTTT
CDR3aa: CASSLGGASGTDTQYF

d_gene: TRBD1
j_gene: TRBJ2-7
len: 14
abundance: -
v_gene: TRBV5-1
CDR3nt: TGCGCCAGCAGCTCGGGACAGGGGTTATACGAGCAGTACTTC
CDR3aa: CASSSGQGLYEQYF

d_gene: -
j_gene: TRBJ1-3
len: 13
abundance: many
v_gene: TRBV27
CDR3nt: TGTGCCAGCAGAGACGGGACAGGAAACACCATATATTTT
CDR3aa: CASRDGTGNTIYF

d_gene: -
j_gene: TRBJ2-7
len: 15
abundance: -
v_gene: TRBV7-2
CDR3nt: TGTGCCACCAAAGAGGGACACGACCCAGCCTACGAGCAGTACTTC
CDR3aa: CATKEGHDPAYEQYF

d_gene: -
j_gene: TRBJ2-3
len: 13
abundance: -
v_gene: TRBV28
CDR3nt: TGTGCCAGCAGTTTGTTTTCGGCCCTAGGGCAGTATTTT
CDR3aa: CASSLFSALGQYF

d_gene: TRBD2
j_gene: TRBJ2-1
len: 16
abundance: -
v_gene: TRBV11-2
CDR3nt: TGTGCCAGCAGCTTAGCTGGGACTAGCGGGAAAAATGAGCAGTTCTTC
CDR3aa: CASSLAGTSGKNEQFF

d_gene: TRBD2
j_gene: TRBJ2-5
len: 18
abundance: -
v_gene: TRBV18
CDR3nt: TGTGCCAGCTCACCTCCCGGGACTAGTTTTGTAGGGCAAGAGACCCAGTACTTC
CDR3aa: CASSPPGTSFVGQETQYF

d_gene: -
j_gene: TRBJ2-1
len: 15
abundance: -
v_gene: TRBV4-2
CDR3nt: TGTGCCAGCAGGCCGGCCGGGACTGGCTTGAATGAGCAGTTCTTC
CDR3aa: CASRPAGTGLNEQFF

d_gene: -
j_gene: TRBJ1-5
len: 14
abundance: -
v_gene: TRBV19
CDR3nt: TGTGCCAGTAGTATTGGGGGGGCTCGTCAGCCCCAGCATTTT
CDR3aa: CASSIGGARQPQHF

d_gene: -
j_gene: TRBJ2-7
len: 13
abundance: -
v_gene: TRBV7-3
CDR3nt: TGTGCCAGCAGAGAAAGAGGCGCTTACGAGCAGTACTTC
CDR3aa: CASRERGAYEQYF

d_gene: -
j_gene: TRBJ2-7
len: 14
abundance: -
v_gene: TRBV7-2
CDR3nt: TGTGCCAGCAGCTCCTCCGGGACACCTTACGAGCAGTACTTC
CDR3aa: CASSSSGTPYEQYF

d_gene: -
j_gene: TRBJ2-7
len: 15
abundance: -
v_gene: TRBV6-5
CDR3nt: TGTGCCAGCAGTTATACCTTCGGGGTTAACTACGAGCAGTACTTC
CDR3aa: CASSYTFGVNYEQYF

d_gene: -
j_gene: TRBJ2-2
len: 15
abundance: -
v_gene: TRBV5-5
CDR3nt: TGTGCCAGCAGCTTGGAACAGGGCGGCACCGGGGAGCTGTTTTTT
CDR3aa: CASSLEQGGTGELFF

d_gene: TRBD2
j_gene: TRBJ2-5
len: 14
abundance: -
v_gene: TRBV7-6
CDR3nt: TGTGCCAGCAGCTTTTCAGCGGGGCAAGAGACCCAGTACTTC
CDR3aa: CASSFSAGQETQYF

d_gene: TRBD2
j_gene: TRBJ2-3
len: 15
abundance: -
v_gene: TRBV7-6
CDR3nt: TGTGCCAGCACCCAAGCGGGAGGGGTAGCAGATACGCAGTATTTT
CDR3aa: CASTQAGGVADTQYF

d_gene: TRBD1
j_gene: TRBJ1-2
len: 14
abundance: -
v_gene: TRBV19
CDR3nt: TGTGCCACCGACCCAGGGACAGGGGTGTATGGCTACACCTTC
CDR3aa: CATDPGTGVYGYTF

d_gene: -
j_gene: TRBJ2-7
len: 15
abundance: once
v_gene: TRBV18
CDR3nt: TGTGCCAGTTCACTCTCAGGGGCCTCTACCTACGAGCAGTACTTC
CDR3aa: CASSLSGASTYEQYF

d_gene: TRBD2
j_gene: TRBJ2-4
len: 15
abundance: few
v_gene: TRBV7-2
CDR3nt: TGTGCCAGCAGTTACGGGACTAGCGGGCAAAACATTCAGTACTTC
CDR3aa: CASSYGTSGQNIQYF

d_gene: -
j_gene: TRBJ1-1
len: 12
abundance: once
v_gene: TRBV30
CDR3nt: TGTGCCTGGAGGCCCCCGGGCACTGAAGCTTTCTTT
CDR3aa: CAWRPPGTEAFF